This T cell receptor beta chain appears in the sequencing data of a study of blood T cell repertoires in COVID-19. Looking at the study overall: The study drew acute and convalescent COVID-19 samples from the United States, Italy and Spain. T cells, B-cell-depleted T cells, or PBMCs provided the cDNA or gDNA that served as material.

In the authors' workflow: Nucleated cell number was recorded as an estimate derived from reference gene primer amplification. TCRdb's table, derived via immunoSEQ multiplex PCR, lists solely in-frame clones and lacks some. V, J and clone size are taken as reported in that table, and D and trimming were inferred from the DNA itself. The sample lists around 170,000 clones; about 85% were seen once. J was trimmed by 2 bases and V by 0 bases; bases with no gene match: 2. CDR1 is SGDLS and CDR2 is YYNGEE in the germline V gene. The CDR3 contains 14 residues. As concerns this clone: Other nucleotide sequences in the sample specify the same CDR3.

The source of this sequence is a woman aged 25 to 39 with active or convalescent COVID-19. Sequencing was carried out using peripheral blood. J is TRBJ2-7 and V is TRBV9; 7 bases match TRBD2. The CDR3 sequence: CASSVGAGTYEQYF. DNA for the CDR3: TGTGCCAGCAGCGTAGGAGCGGGAACCTACGAGCAGTACTTC.